This TCR beta chain was identified in a study of blood T cell repertoires in COVID-19. On the study more broadly: Acute-phase and convalescent COVID-19 samples originated in the United States, Italy and Spain.

The V gene's germline CDR1 is MNHEY and CDR2 SMNVEV (reference sequence). V lost 2 bases, J lost 6 bases, and 0 bases stayed unmatched. CDR3 length equals 13 residues. Original handling: Counts of nucleated cells, estimated from reference gene primer amplification, were obtained. Data came from immunoSEQ multiplex PCR; TCRdb stores just in-frame clones and leaves some out. The DNA was the basis for D and trimming; V, J and clone size are from that table. There are approximately 150,000 clones in the sample; roughly 80% occur only once, and roughly 19% lies in the top ten. This clone was detected a few times.

The sample comprised peripheral blood. This TCR was recovered from an elderly woman with acute or convalescent COVID-19. The V gene is TRBV27, the J gene TRBJ2-1; 8 bases fit TRBD1. CDR3 in DNA: TGTGCCAGCAGTTTAACAGGGGGCAATGAGCAGTTCTTC. This encodes CASSLTGGNEQFF.